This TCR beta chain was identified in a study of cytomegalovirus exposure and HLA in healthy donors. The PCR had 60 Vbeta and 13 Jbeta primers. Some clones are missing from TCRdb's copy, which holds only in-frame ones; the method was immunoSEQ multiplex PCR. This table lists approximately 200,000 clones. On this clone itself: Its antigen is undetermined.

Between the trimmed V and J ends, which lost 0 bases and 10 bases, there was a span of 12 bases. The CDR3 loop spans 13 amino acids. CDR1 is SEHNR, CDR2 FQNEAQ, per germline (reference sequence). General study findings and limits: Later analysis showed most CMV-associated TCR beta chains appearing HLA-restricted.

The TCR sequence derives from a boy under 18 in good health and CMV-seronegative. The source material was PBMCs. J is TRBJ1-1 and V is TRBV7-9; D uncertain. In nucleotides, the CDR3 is TGTGCCAGCAGCTTAGCTCCGGCCGGAGGAGCTTTCTTT. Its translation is CASSLAPAGGAFF.